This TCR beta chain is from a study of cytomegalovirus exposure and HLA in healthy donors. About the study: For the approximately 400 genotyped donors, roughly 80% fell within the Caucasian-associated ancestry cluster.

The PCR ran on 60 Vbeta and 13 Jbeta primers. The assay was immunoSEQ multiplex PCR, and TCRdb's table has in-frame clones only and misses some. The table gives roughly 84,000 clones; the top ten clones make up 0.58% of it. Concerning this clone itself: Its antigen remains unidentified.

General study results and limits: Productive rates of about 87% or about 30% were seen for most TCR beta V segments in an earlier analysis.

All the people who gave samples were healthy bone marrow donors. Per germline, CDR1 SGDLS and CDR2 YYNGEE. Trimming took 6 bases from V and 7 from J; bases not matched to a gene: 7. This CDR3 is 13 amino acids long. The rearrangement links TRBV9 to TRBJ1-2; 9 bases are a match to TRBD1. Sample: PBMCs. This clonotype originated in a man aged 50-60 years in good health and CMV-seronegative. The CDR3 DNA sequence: TGTGCCAGCAACCCACAGGGGGCTACTGGCTACACCTTC. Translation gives CASNPQGATGYTF.